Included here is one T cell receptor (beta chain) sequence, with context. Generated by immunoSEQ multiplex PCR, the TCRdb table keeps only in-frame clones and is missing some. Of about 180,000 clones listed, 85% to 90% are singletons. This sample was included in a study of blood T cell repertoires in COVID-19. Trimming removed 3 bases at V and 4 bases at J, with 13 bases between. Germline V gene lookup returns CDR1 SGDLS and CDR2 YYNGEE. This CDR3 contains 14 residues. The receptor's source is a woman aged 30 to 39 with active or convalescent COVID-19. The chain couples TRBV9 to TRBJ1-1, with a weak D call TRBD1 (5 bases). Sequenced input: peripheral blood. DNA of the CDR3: TGTGCCAGCAGCGCAACAGGATCCTTCACTGAAGCTTTCTTT. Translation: CASSATGSFTEAFF.